Below, one T cell receptor (beta chain) is given with its context. Its antigen is unknown. Sequencing was performed with immunoSEQ multiplex PCR; in TCRdb, only in-frame clones are kept and a portion is missing. Among about 76,000 clones listed, roughly nine tenths were seen once. The J segment lost 7 bases and the V segment lost 4 bases, leaving 5 bases of the junction unmatched. This CDR3 is built from 14 residues. Germline V gene sequence: CDR1 MGHRA, CDR2 YSYEKL. The data stem from a study of T cell responses to AZD1222 COVID-19 vaccine. Turning to the study itself: Second-dose groups at about 4 or about 12 weeks were pooled. Study results and limitations: Only after the peak T cell response were repertoires sampled. Reports indicate that nearly half of spike-specific TCRs are directed at unmutated variant regions.

The sample here was peripheral blood, taken on day 0 of AZD1222 vaccination. The J gene is TRBJ1-4, the V gene TRBV4-1; 8 nucleotides align to TRBD1. The origin of this receptor is an adult in good health. The CDR3 bases are TGCGCCAGCAGCCGGCCGACAGGGGTTGAAAAACTGTTTTTT. Amino acids: CASSRPTGVEKLFF.